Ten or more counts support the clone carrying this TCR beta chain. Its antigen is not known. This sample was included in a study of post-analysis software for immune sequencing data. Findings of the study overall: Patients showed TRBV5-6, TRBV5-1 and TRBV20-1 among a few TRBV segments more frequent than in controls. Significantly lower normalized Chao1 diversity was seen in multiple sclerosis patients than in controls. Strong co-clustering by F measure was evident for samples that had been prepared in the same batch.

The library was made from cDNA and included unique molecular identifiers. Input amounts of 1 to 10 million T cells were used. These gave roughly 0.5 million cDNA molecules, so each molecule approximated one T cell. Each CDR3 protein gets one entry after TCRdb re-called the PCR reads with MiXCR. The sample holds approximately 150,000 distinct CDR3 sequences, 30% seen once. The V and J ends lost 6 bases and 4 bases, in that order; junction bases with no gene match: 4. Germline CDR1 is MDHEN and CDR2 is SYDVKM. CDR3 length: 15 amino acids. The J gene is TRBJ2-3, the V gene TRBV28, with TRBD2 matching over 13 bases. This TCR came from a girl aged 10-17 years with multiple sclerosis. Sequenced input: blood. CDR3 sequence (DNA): TGTGCCAGCAGCCGACTAGCGGGAGGAGCAGATACGCAGTATTTT. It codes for CASSRLAGGADTQYF. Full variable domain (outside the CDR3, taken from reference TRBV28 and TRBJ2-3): DVKVTQSSRYLVKRTGEKVFLECVQDMDHENMFWYRQDPGLGLRLIYFSYDVKMKEKGDIPEGYSVSREKKERFSLILESASTNQTSMYLCASSRLAGGADTQYFGPGTRLTVL.